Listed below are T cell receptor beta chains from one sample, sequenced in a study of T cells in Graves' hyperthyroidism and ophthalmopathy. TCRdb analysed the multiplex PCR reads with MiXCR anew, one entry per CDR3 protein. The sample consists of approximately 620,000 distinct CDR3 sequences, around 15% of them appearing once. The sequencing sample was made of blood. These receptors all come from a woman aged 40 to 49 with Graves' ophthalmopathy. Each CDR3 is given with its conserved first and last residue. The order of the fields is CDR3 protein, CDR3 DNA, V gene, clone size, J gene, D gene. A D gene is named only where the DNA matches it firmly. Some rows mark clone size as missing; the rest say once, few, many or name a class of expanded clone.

CASSLRVSYEQYF,TGTGCCAGCAGCCTCAGGGTCTCCTACGAGCAGTACTTC,TRBV11-2,many,TRBJ2-7,.
CASIPTWMRNYGYTF,TGTGCCAGCATCCCAACTTGGATGCGTAACTATGGCTACACCTTC,TRBV2,.,TRBJ1-2,.
CASSPVWRRDEQFF,TGTGCCAGCAGTCCTGTCTGGAGAAGGGATGAGCAGTTCTTC,TRBV28,.,TRBJ2-1,.
CASSATAGNTEAFF,TGCGCCAGCAGCGCCACAGCAGGGAACACTGAAGCTTTCTTT,TRBV5-1,many,TRBJ1-1,.
CASSLGLQGDEETQYF,TGCGCCAGCAGCTTGGGACTCCAGGGGGATGAAGAGACCCAGTACTTC,TRBV5-1,many,TRBJ2-5,TRBD1
CASSFSGYSNQPQHF,TGTGCCAGCAGTTTTTCGGGCTATAGCAATCAGCCCCAGCATTTT,TRBV28,many,TRBJ1-5,.
CSVRQGDGANVLTF,TGCAGCGTGAGACAGGGGGATGGGGCCAACGTCCTGACTTTC,TRBV29-1,few,TRBJ2-6,TRBD1
CSAPPGGGDYGYTF,TGCAGTGCTCCCCCGGGAGGGGGCGACTATGGCTACACCTTC,TRBV20-1,many,TRBJ1-2,TRBD1
CASRTRDSQETQYF,TGTGCCAGCAGAACGCGCGACAGTCAAGAGACCCAGTACTTC,TRBV27,many,TRBJ2-5,.
CASSSGLAASGELFF,TGTGCCAGCAGCTCGGGACTAGCGGCGAGCGGGGAGCTGTTTTTT,TRBV7-9,few,TRBJ2-2,TRBD2
CASSLYLPQRTLGTYEQYF,TGTGCCAGCAGCTTATATCTCCCCCAACGGACGTTGGGGACTTACGAGCAGTACTTC,TRBV11-2,many,TRBJ2-7,.
CASSPHGDSSYEQYF,TGTGCCAGCAGCCCCCACGGGGATAGCTCCTACGAGCAGTACTTC,TRBV9,.,TRBJ2-7,.
CASSEVPMLNTEAFF,TGCGCCAGCAGCGAGGTCCCGATGTTGAACACTGAAGCTTTCTTT,TRBV5-1,.,TRBJ1-1,.
CASQPGGTEAFF,TGTGCCAGCCAACCAGGGGGCACTGAAGCTTTCTTT,TRBV2,many,TRBJ1-1,TRBD1
CASSEYPGGFGTGELFF,TGTGCCAGCAGTGAATATCCAGGGGGCTTTGGCACCGGGGAGCTGTTTTTT,TRBV6-1,.,TRBJ2-2,TRBD1
CATSDSRQKNQPQHF,TGTGCCACCAGTGATTCCCGACAGAAAAATCAGCCCCAGCATTTT,TRBV24-1,few,TRBJ1-5,.
CASSLNFFGVDSYNSPLHF,TGCGCCAGCAGCCTCAACTTCTTTGGAGTCGACTCCTATAATTCACCCCTCCACTTT,TRBV4-1,few,TRBJ1-6,.
CASSVGVGRESSNEQFF,TGTGCCAGCAGCGTAGGGGTGGGGCGGGAAAGCAGCAATGAGCAGTTCTTC,TRBV9,many,TRBJ2-1,.
CASSPGGIASSYNSPLHF,TGCGCCAGCAGCCCCGGAGGGATCGCGAGCTCCTATAATTCACCCCTCCACTTT,TRBV5-1,few,TRBJ1-6,.
CSADGGSGAYGYTF,TGCAGTGCTGACGGGGGTTCCGGAGCTTATGGCTACACCTTC,TRBV20-1,many,TRBJ1-2,.
CSVEGWGKGTEAFF,TGCAGCGTTGAAGGTTGGGGTAAGGGCACTGAAGCTTTCTTT,TRBV29-1,.,TRBJ1-1,.
CASSTLTSGDEQFF,TGTGCCAGCAGCACCCTTACTAGTGGCGATGAGCAGTTCTTC,TRBV7-9,many,TRBJ2-1,.
CASSLNIYGYTF,TGTGCCAGCAGTTTAAACATCTATGGCTACACCTTC,TRBV28,.,TRBJ1-2,.
CASTPRGEHREQYF,TGTGCCAGCACCCCCAGGGGAGAGCACCGGGAGCAGTACTTC,TRBV2,many,TRBJ2-7,.
CSARLGTVNQPQHF,TGCAGTGCTAGATTAGGGACAGTCAATCAGCCCCAGCATTTT,TRBV20-1,many,TRBJ1-5,TRBD1
CASNAVGGPYEQCF,TGTGCCAGTAACGCGGTGGGAGGGCCCTACGAGCAGTGCTTC,TRBV19,.,TRBJ2-7,TRBD2
CSARDFATQGGGYTF,TGCAGTGCTAGAGATTTCGCAACCCAAGGTGGTGGCTACACCTTC,TRBV20-1,.,TRBJ1-2,.
CASSQGGGRVDTQYF,TGTGCCAGCAGCCAAGGGGGCGGGAGGGTTGATACGCAGTATTTT,TRBV3-1,many,TRBJ2-3,TRBD2
CASSQVTSNEQFF,TGTGCCAGCAGCCAGGTGACTAGTAATGAGCAGTTCTTC,TRBV3-1,few,TRBJ2-1,.
CASMWQPMNTEAFF,TGCGCCAGCATGTGGCAGCCTATGAACACTGAAGCTTTCTTT,TRBV5-1,many,TRBJ1-1,.
CASSRGAAETIYF,TGTGCCAGCAGCCGAGGGGCCGCGGAGACCATATATTTT,TRBV25-1,.,TRBJ1-3,.
CASSPGQPDSPLHF,TGTGCCAGCAGTCCGGGACAGCCGGATTCACCCCTCCACTTT,TRBV6-1,.,TRBJ1-6,TRBD1
CASSVSVLNTEAFF,TGTGCCAGCAGCGTAAGTGTCCTTAACACTGAAGCTTTCTTT,TRBV9,.,TRBJ1-1,.
CAISDQGRPNYGYTF,TGTGCCATCAGTGACCAAGGGAGGCCGAACTATGGCTACACCTTC,TRBV10-3,.,TRBJ1-2,.
CASSLGLLQETQYF,TGTGCCAGCAGTTTAGGACTACTTCAAGAGACCCAGTACTTC,TRBV12-3/TRBV12-4,few,TRBJ2-5,.
CATDSPTGYGYTF,TGTGCCACCGACAGTCCGACGGGCTATGGCTACACCTTC,TRBV7-9,many,TRBJ1-2,.
CSVLMGSHGYTF,TGCAGCGTCCTTATGGGGAGTCATGGCTACACCTTC,TRBV29-1,.,TRBJ1-2,.
CASSSPGLHTGELFF,TGTGCCAGCAGCTCACCGGGACTGCACACCGGGGAGCTGTTTTTT,TRBV7-9,few,TRBJ2-2,.
CASTGRDPQETQYF,TGTGCCAGCACGGGGAGGGATCCCCAAGAGACCCAGTACTTC,TRBV6-2/TRBV6-3,.,TRBJ2-5,TRBD2